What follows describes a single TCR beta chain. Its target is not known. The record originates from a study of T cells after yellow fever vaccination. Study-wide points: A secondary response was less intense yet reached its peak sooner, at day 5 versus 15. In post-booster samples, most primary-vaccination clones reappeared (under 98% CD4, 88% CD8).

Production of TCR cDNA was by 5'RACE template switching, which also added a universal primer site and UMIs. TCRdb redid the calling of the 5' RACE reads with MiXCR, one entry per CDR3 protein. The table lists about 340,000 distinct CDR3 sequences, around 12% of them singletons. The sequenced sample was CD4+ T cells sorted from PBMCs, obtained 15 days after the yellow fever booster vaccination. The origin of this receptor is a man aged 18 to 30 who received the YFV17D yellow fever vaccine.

CDR3 residues: CASSYSRVGNTIYF. In DNA form, the CDR3 reads TGTGCCAGCAGTTACTCTCGTGTTGGAAACACCATATATTTT. This chain joins TRBV6-5 and TRBJ1-3; D gene ambiguous. The germline V and J ends were trimmed by 0 bases and 3 bases, with 6 bases remaining between them. Germline V gene sequence: CDR1 MNHEY, CDR2 SVGAGI. The CDR3 loop spans 14 amino acids.